Below are 13 T cell receptor beta chains sequenced from a single sample in a study of PD-1 blockade in classical Hodgkin lymphoma (dated by TCRdb to 2019 to 2021). Sample time point, as interpreted from the label and publication: cycle 4 day 1 (C4D1), after 5 to 7 weeks of nivolumab. Every trial patient had relapsed following autologous stem cell transplantation, and prior brentuximab vedotin exposure was what differed among cohorts A, B and C. Library construction relied on the immunoSEQ multiplex PCR assay. TCRdb carries this immuneACCESS record with in-frame sequences only. Its versions omit some clonotypes, under half of them owing to an unresolved V gene in the studies checked, with the rest unexplained. The sample contains about 41,000 clones, around 69% of them found a single time. The ten largest clones capture around 2.4% of the sample. Sample: peripheral blood mononuclear cells (PBMCs), taken before the fourth cycle of nivolumab. Receptors originate from a human donor with classical Hodgkin lymphoma.

Note on this clone: The sample has other DNA sequences that encode this CDR3 too. CDR3 coding DNA: TGTGCCAGCAGTTTGGGGGCATACGAGCAGTACTTC. It translates to CASSLGAYEQYF. The V call is TRBV28, the J call TRBJ2-7; possible D gene TRBD1, 6 bases. The V end was cut by 3 bases, the J end by 4 bases, with 7 bases between. The CDR3 has 12 amino acids. Germline loops: CDR1 MDHEN, CDR2 SYDVKM. Together with reference TRBV28 and TRBJ2-7, the CDR3 gives the full variable domain: DVKVTQSSRYLVKRTGEKVFLECVQDMDHENMFWYRQDPGLGLRLIYFSYDVKMKEKGDIPEGYSVSREKKERFSLILESASTNQTSMYLCASSLGAYEQYFGPGTRLTVT.

The rearrangement uses TRBV6-5 and TRBJ1-1; D gene ambiguous. CDR3 length: 16 residues. CDR1 is MNHEY and CDR2 is SVGAGI in the germline V gene. Trimming stripped 4 bases from V and 1 base from J, with 16 bases between. CDR3 protein: CASSSHSAQQNTEAFF. In DNA, the CDR3 is TGTGCCAGCAGTTCCCACTCGGCCCAACAGAACACTGAAGCTTTCTTT.

The rearrangement joins TRBV7-2 to TRBJ2-7, with 10 bases that match TRBD1. Trimming cost V 2 bases and J 3 bases; bases outside gene matches: 7. CDR1 SGHTA and CDR2 FQGNSA come from the germline V gene. The CDR3 is 16 residues long. DNA of the CDR3: TGTGCCAGCAGCTTAATGGGGGGACAGGGGAACTACGAGCAGTACTTC. Protein sequence: CASSLMGGQGNYEQYF.

The V gene is TRBV29-1, the J gene TRBJ1-3; 7 bases map to TRBD1. The CDR3 consists of 13 residues. Per the germline V gene, CDR1 is SQVTM and CDR2 is ANQGSEA. With V trimmed by 6 bases and J by 2 bases, 4 bases remained unmatched. Here the CDR3 reads CSVGDRAGNTIYF. DNA for the CDR3: TGCAGCGTCGGAGACAGGGCTGGAAACACCATATATTTT.

The rearrangement joins TRBV7-6 to TRBJ2-3; unclear D gene. The ends were cut back, 1 base at V and 0 bases at J, with 14 bases in the middle. Germline V gene data show CDR1 as SGHVS and CDR2 as FNYEAQ. The CDR3 consists of 17 residues. The CDR3, as DNA: TGTGCCAGCAGCTTAGATCCCGACAACCCTAGCACAGATACGCAGTATTTT. This gives the protein CASSLDPDNPSTDTQYF. The complete variable domain, with remaining parts taken from reference TRBV7-6 and TRBJ2-3, reads GAGVSQSPRYKVTKRGQDVALRCDPISGHVSLYWYRQALGQGPEFLTYFNYEAQQDKSGLPNDRFSAERPEGSISTLTIQRTEQRDSAMYRCASSLDPDNPSTDTQYFGPGTRLTVL.

This sequence joins TRBV5-1 and TRBJ2-3; D gene unclear. Germline CDR1 and CDR2: SGHRS and YFSETQ. The V and J ends lost 2 bases and 3 bases respectively, with 13 bases between them. This CDR3 contains 15 residues. The CDR3 protein is CASSFGVQATDTQYF. The CDR3 nucleotides are TGCGCCAGCAGCTTCGGTGTCCAGGCGACAGATACGCAGTATTTT. The full variable domain, rest sourced from reference TRBV5-1 and TRBJ2-3, is KAGVTQTPRYLIKTRGQQVTLSCSPISGHRSVSWYQQTPGQGLQFLFEYFSETQRNKGNFPGRFSGRQFSNSRSEMNVSTLELGDSALYLCASSFGVQATDTQYFGPGTRLTVL.

Notes on this clone: The junction and the germline gene differ at one end; a read error may be behind it. CDR3 in amino acids: CASSLTGDSYNEQFF. For the CDR3, the DNA is TGTGCTAGCAGCTTAACAGGAGACTCCTACAATGAGCAGTTCTTC. The chain employs TRBV7-7 and TRBJ2-1; TRBD1 might be the D (5 bases). The CDR3 runs to 15 residues. Per germline, CDR1 SSHAT and CDR2 FNYEAQ (reference sequence). The variable domain in full, with the rest retrieved from reference TRBV7-7 and TRBJ2-1, is GAGVSQSPRYKVTKRGQDVTLRCDPISSHATLYWYQQALGQGPEFLTYFNYEAQPDKSGLPSDRFSAERPEGSISTLTIQRTEQRDSAMYRCASSLTGDSYNEQFFGPGTRLTVL.

The gene calls are TRBV19 and TRBJ1-1, with D possibly being TRBD1 (5 bases). Per the germline V gene, CDR1 is LNHDA and CDR2 is SQIVND (reference sequence). The V gene lost 3 bases and the J gene lost 7 bases, with 9 bases spanning the gap. The CDR3 spans 12 residues. As DNA, the CDR3 is TGTGCCAGTAGTATCCGGGGCCATGAAGCTTTCTTT. Amino acids: CASSIRGHEAFF.

V and J are TRBV23-1 and TRBJ2-5; 8 nucleotides agree with TRBD2. TRBV23-1 is recorded as an ORF, its role being uncertain. This CDR3 has 17 residues. J lost 5 bases, V lost 3 bases, and 14 bases had no gene match. This CDR3 reads CASSHTERGWTRETQYF. CDR3 in DNA: TGCGCCAGCAGTCACACCGAGCGGGGGTGGACCCGGGAGACCCAGTACTTC.

The V gene is TRBV27, the J gene TRBJ1-1; D may be TRBD1 (5 bases). The CDR3 length is 15 residues. V was clipped by 2 bases and J by 4 bases, with 14 bases between them. Germline V gene lookup returns CDR1 MNHEY and CDR2 SMNVEV (reference sequence). As DNA, the CDR3 is TGTGCCAGCAGTTTAAGAGGGTGGGGCGTCACTGAAGCTTTCTTT. It codes for CASSLRGWGVTEAFF.

This sequence joins TRBV4-1 and TRBJ1-2; D gene unclear. The germline V gene has CDR1 MGHRA and CDR2 YSYEKL. The CDR3 contains 17 residues. Trimming removed 1 base from V and 6 bases from J, with 21 bases in between. The CDR3 reads CASSQVDMGFSRDGYTF. In nucleotides, the CDR3 is TGCGCCAGCAGCCAAGTCGATATGGGGTTTTCAAGGGATGGCTACACCTTC.

This clone was picked up a small number of times. The genes are TRBV9 and TRBJ2-7, with 11 bases aligning to TRBD2. CDR1 is SGDLS, CDR2 YYNGEE, per germline. The CDR3 sequence is 15 residues long. V lost 0 bases to trimming and J lost 7 bases; unmatched junction nucleotides: 6. CDR3 sequence reads: CASSVGSGGAVEQYF. The CDR3, as DNA: TGTGCCAGCAGCGTAGGTAGCGGGGGGGCCGTAGAGCAGTACTTC. Drawing the rest from reference TRBV9 and TRBJ2-7, the complete variable domain is DSGVTQTPKHLITATGQRVTLRCSPRSGDLSVYWYQQSLDQGLQFLIQYYNGEERAKGNILERFSAQQFPDLHSELNLSSLELGDSALYFCASSVGSGGAVEQYFGPGTRLTVT.

This clone was recorded a few times. The rearrangement links TRBV28 to TRBJ1-1; D is unclear. Per germline, CDR1 MDHEN and CDR2 SYDVKM. Between the trimmed V and J ends, which lost 3 bases and 4 bases, there was a span of 3 bases. The length of the CDR3 is 11 residues. For the CDR3, the DNA is TGTGCCAGCAGTTTTGTCACTGAAGCTTTCTTT. Translation gives CASSFVTEAFF.